The 17 T cell receptor beta chains in this list originate from one sample, sequenced in a study of T-cell reconstitution after alpha-beta-depleted transplantation in children. Preparation of the TCRbeta library used unique molecular identifiers. TCRdb reprocessed the PCR reads via MiXCR and lists one record per CDR3 protein. The table records hundreds of thousands of distinct CDR3 sequences, about an eighth of them present only once. The sequencing here drew on PBMCs, taken before TCRalphabeta/CD19-depleted stem cell transplant. The source of these receptors is a girl between 2 and 10 years old with congenital amegakaryocytic thrombocytopenia, due to receive a stem cell transplant.

This clonotype was observed a handful of times. The genes are TRBV4-1 and TRBJ2-7; 10 bases map to TRBD2. Germline loops: CDR1 MGHRA, CDR2 YSYEKL. The CDR3 runs 16 residues. Losses at the gene ends were 2 bases for V and 0 bases for J; bases not matched to a gene: 4. CDR3 loop: CASSQPGLASSYEQYF. The CDR3 DNA follows: TGCGCCAGCAGCCAACCGGGACTAGCGAGCTCCTACGAGCAGTACTTC.

This clonotype showed up many times. This sequence joins TRBV25-1 and TRBJ2-7, with D uncertain. Per germline, CDR1 MGHDK and CDR2 SYGVNS. The CDR3 runs to 12 residues. Trimming pared 2 bases from V and 2 bases from J, leaving 4 bases between. CDR3 nucleotide sequence: TGTGCCAGCAGTGAAAATACCTACGAGCAGTACTTC. The encoded protein is CASSENTYEQYF.

This clonotype was recorded at least ten times. The J gene is TRBJ2-1, the V gene TRBV20-1, with D possibly TRBD2 on 5 matching bases. The CDR3 has 12 residues. The germline V and J ends were trimmed by 3 bases and 5 bases, with 8 bases remaining between them. Germline lookup yields CDR1 DFQATT and CDR2 SNEGSKA (reference sequence). The chain's CDR3 is CSASPGDNEQFF. The CDR3 DNA reads as TGCAGTGCTAGTCCCGGGGACAATGAGCAGTTCTTC.

This clonotype has a handful of counts. This chain connects TRBV7-9 to TRBJ2-7; D gene uncertain. Trimming pared 9 bases from V and 0 bases from J, leaving 15 bases between. The CDR3 consists of 14 residues. Germline V gene lookup returns CDR1 SEHNR and CDR2 FQNEAQ (reference sequence). As DNA, the CDR3 is TGTGCCAGTCTGAAGGGCTTGACCTCCTACGAGCAGTACTTC. This encodes CASLKGLTSYEQYF.

The sample holds a few counts of this clonotype. This chain links TRBV5-6 with TRBJ2-1; D call uncertain. The germline V gene encodes CDR1 SGHDT and CDR2 YYEEEE. The CDR3 consists of 14 residues. Trimming took 7 bases from V and 7 from J, leaving 18 bases between them. The CDR3 is CASLLSGLGNEQFF. Written as DNA, the CDR3 is TGTGCCAGCCTCTTAAGTGGGCTCGGGAATGAGCAGTTCTTC.

This clonotype was seen only a few times. This chain links TRBV27 with TRBJ2-7; D might be TRBD1 or TRBD2, each matching 5 bases. CDR1 is MNHEY and CDR2 is SMNVEV in the germline V gene (reference sequence). V dropped 6 bases and J dropped 3 bases, with 15 bases sitting between them. This CDR3 contains 14 residues. The CDR3, as DNA: TGTGCCAGCAGGAGACCCGGGACCGACTACGAGCAGTACTTC. Translated, it gives CASRRPGTDYEQYF.

This clonotype occurred a few times. The chain has TRBV19 and TRBJ2-1; 10 bases match TRBD2. From germline, CDR1 is LNHDA and CDR2 SQIVND (reference sequence). The CDR3 contains 18 residues. The V segment lost 1 base and the J segment 6 bases; nucleotides outside the gene matches: 12. The CDR3 region is CASSIVGAGSGRFNEQFF. The CDR3 DNA reads TGTGCCAGTAGTATAGTTGGTGCGGGTAGCGGGAGGTTCAATGAGCAGTTCTTC.

This clonotype came up many times. This chain uses TRBV20-1 with TRBJ2-5; no clear D. The V end was cut by 0 bases, the J end by 4 bases, with 6 bases between. Per the germline V gene, CDR1 is DFQATT and CDR2 is SNEGSKA (reference sequence). The CDR3 is 12 residues long. This chain's CDR3 is CSARDVGETQYF. CDR3 sequence (DNA): TGCAGTGCTAGAGATGTAGGAGAGACCCAGTACTTC.

Ten or more counts support this clonotype. The chain recombines TRBV7-9 with TRBJ1-2, with 9 bases identical to TRBD1. The CDR3 extends over 13 amino acids. Germline CDR1 SEHNR, CDR2 FQNEAQ (reference sequence). With 3 bases clipped from V and 8 bases from J, the junction kept 4 bases outside the gene matches. CDR3 protein: CASSFDRGDGYTF. The CDR3 DNA reads as TGTGCCAGCAGCTTTGACAGGGGGGACGGCTACACCTTC.

This clonotype was recorded a few times. The chain joins TRBV4-1 to TRBJ2-4; D is undetermined. CDR1 MGHRA and CDR2 YSYEKL come from the germline V gene. CDR3 length: 18 amino acids. Trimming removed 2 bases from V and 1 base from J, with 18 bases in between. The CDR3 sequence: CASSQSVGSKMAKNIQYF. In DNA, the CDR3 is TGCGCCAGCAGCCAATCAGTCGGGTCCAAAATGGCCAAAAACATTCAGTACTTC.

This clonotype has only a few counts. CDR3 nucleotide sequence: TGTGCCAGTGCAGGGGGGCCAGCCACAGATACGCAGTATTTT. Amino acid sequence: CASAGGPATDTQYF. The rearrangement uses TRBV19 and TRBJ2-3, with D perhaps TRBD1 (7 bases). From germline, CDR1 is LNHDA and CDR2 SQIVND (reference sequence). The CDR3 is made up of 14 amino acids. Between the trimmed V and J ends, which lost 8 bases and 2 bases, there was a span of 14 bases.

With regard to this clonotype: Germline and junction disagree at one end, which may indicate a read error. This sequence joins TRBV20-1 and TRBJ2-3, with TRBD1 matching over 8 bases. The V gene's germline CDR1 is DFQATT and CDR2 SNEGSKA (reference sequence). The CDR3 spans 17 residues. CDR3 region: CCAQGTGGRQGTDTQYF. The CDR3 DNA reads as TGCTGTGCCCAGGGTACAGGTGGTCGACAGGGGACAGATACGCAGTATTTT.

The chain carries TRBV12-3 or TRBV12-4 and TRBJ2-4; D perhaps matches TRBD2 (5 bases). The V and J ends lost 1 base and 15 bases respectively, with 13 bases between them. This CDR3 has 12 residues. The CDR3 here is CASSLVSLALYF. The DNA for the CDR3 is TGTGCCAGCAGTTTAGTTTCCCTAGCCTTGTACTTC.

In its sample, this clonotype was seen a few times. The rearrangement uses TRBV28 and TRBJ2-7, with 10 bases identical to TRBD1. Germline V lookup: CDR1 MDHEN, CDR2 SYDVKM. CDR3 length equals 14 residues. The J segment lost 2 bases and the V segment lost 6 bases, leaving 4 bases of the junction unmatched. CDR3 sequence: CASRSGTGAYEQYF. The DNA of the CDR3 is TGTGCCAGCAGAAGCGGGACAGGGGCCTACGAGCAGTACTTC.

In DNA form, the CDR3 reads TGTGCCAGCAGCGTAAGCGGGAGAGCAGTAGATACGCAGTATTTT. Its protein product is CASSVSGRAVDTQYF. J is TRBJ2-3 and V is TRBV9; 8 bases match TRBD2. V was clipped by 1 base and J by 5 bases; unmatched bases: 6. The CDR3 spans 15 residues. CDR1 is SGDLS, CDR2 YYNGEE, per germline.

Many counts were recorded for this clonotype. The V and J genes are TRBV28 and TRBJ2-7; D might be TRBD2 (6 bases). Germline values: CDR1 MDHEN, CDR2 SYDVKM. V was trimmed by 8 bases and J by 2 bases, leaving 7 bases between them. CDR3 size: 11 residues. The CDR3 loop is CASGGTYEQYF. The CDR3 DNA sequence: TGTGCCAGCGGAGGGACCTACGAGCAGTACTTC.

The chain employs TRBV5-1 and TRBJ2-1; possible D gene TRBD2, 6 bases. The CDR3 spans 17 residues. Trimming cost V 1 base and J 0 bases, with 14 bases left between them. The germline CDR1 and CDR2 sequences are SGHRS and YFSETQ. CDR3 in DNA: TGCGCCAGCAGCTTGTTTGCGGGAAAGAGCTCCTACAATGAGCAGTTCTTC. Encoded protein: CASSLFAGKSSYNEQFF. Full variable domain (outside the CDR3, taken from reference TRBV5-1 and TRBJ2-1): KAGVTQTPRYLIKTRGQQVTLSCSPISGHRSVSWYQQTPGQGLQFLFEYFSETQRNKGNFPGRFSGRQFSNSRSEMNVSTLELGDSALYLCASSLFAGKSSYNEQFFGPGTRLTVL.